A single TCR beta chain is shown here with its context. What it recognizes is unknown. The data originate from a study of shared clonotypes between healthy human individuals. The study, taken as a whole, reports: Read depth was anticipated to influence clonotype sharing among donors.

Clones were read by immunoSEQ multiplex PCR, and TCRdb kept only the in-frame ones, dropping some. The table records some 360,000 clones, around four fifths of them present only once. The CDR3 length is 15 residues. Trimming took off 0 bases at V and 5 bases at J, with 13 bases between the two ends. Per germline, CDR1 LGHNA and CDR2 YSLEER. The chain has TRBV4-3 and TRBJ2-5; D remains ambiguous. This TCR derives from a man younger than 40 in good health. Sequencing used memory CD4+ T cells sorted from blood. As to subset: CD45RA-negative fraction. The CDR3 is CASSQEYDTLETQYF. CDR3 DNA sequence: TGCGCCAGCAGCCAAGAATACGACACTTTGGAGACCCAGTACTTC.